This TCR beta chain was recovered during a study of blood T cell repertoires in COVID-19. Overall study context: The United States, Italy and Spain supplied acute and convalescent COVID-19 samples.

The germline V gene has CDR1 KGHSH and CDR2 LQKENI. The CDR3 runs 13 residues. Trimming removed 2 bases at V and 5 bases at J, with 8 bases between. Seattle participants joined during active infection and were tracked over time. Original methodology: For nucleated cells, counts were estimated from reference gene primer amplification. The protocol was immunoSEQ multiplex PCR, while the TCRdb copy is restricted to in-frame clones and leaves out a portion. For V, J and clone size, that table is used; D and trimming come from the DNA. Among around 360,000 clones listed, roughly 86% were seen once. This chain joins TRBV18 and TRBJ2-3; D is unresolved. This sequence was found in a woman between 25 and 40 years old with COVID-19, enrolled during active disease. Material for sequencing was peripheral blood. Written as DNA, the CDR3 is TGTGCCAGCTCACCAAATGAGAAAGATACGCAGTATTTT. It codes for CASSPNEKDTQYF.